These 5 T cell receptor beta chains were all obtained from the same sample, sequenced in a study of blood T cells in healthy people across ages. PCR was performed a second time for roughly 6 to 12 cycles using a sample-barcoded 5' primer and a J-beta primer mix. TCRdb redid the calling of the 5' RACE reads with MiXCR, one entry per CDR3 protein. The table records about 1.6 million distinct CDR3 sequences, roughly 32% of them present only once. The sequenced sample consisted of blood. Source of these receptors: a woman between 25 and 40 years old in good health.

The gene calls are TRBV6-5 and TRBJ2-5; 9 nucleotides match TRBD2. CDR1 is MNHEY and CDR2 is SVGAGI in the germline V gene. V dropped 1 base and J dropped 2; count of bases not matched to a gene: 5. This CDR3 spans 16 amino acids. CDR3 coding DNA: TGTGCCAGCAGTTACTGGCGGGAGGGTCTTCAAGAGACCCAGTACTTC. Protein: CASSYWREGLQETQYF.

This CDR3 is CASSFQERETQYF. The CDR3 nucleotides read TGCGCCAGCAGCTTTCAGGAGAGAGAGACCCAGTACTTC. The chain couples TRBV5-1 to TRBJ2-5; D uncertain. CDR1 is SGHRS and CDR2 is YFSETQ in the germline V gene. Trimming took 2 bases from V and 4 from J, leaving 9 bases between them. The CDR3 is made up of 13 amino acids.

Only a few counts were recorded for this clonotype. The genes are TRBV20-1 and TRBJ2-5; D might be TRBD1 or TRBD2, each matching 6 bases. Deletions cut 5 bases from V and 2 bases from J, with 15 bases between. This CDR3 region has 14 residues. Germline V gene lookup returns CDR1 DFQATT and CDR2 SNEGSKA (reference sequence). CDR3 residues: CSARVQGGQETQYF. Written as DNA, the CDR3 is TGCAGTGCTCGTGTACAGGGAGGACAAGAGACCCAGTACTTC.

This clonotype was picked up a small number of times. The V and J genes are TRBV5-5 and TRBJ2-3; D remains unclear. The CDR3 has 15 amino acids. The germline V and J ends were trimmed by 4 bases and 6 bases, with 18 bases remaining between them. The germline CDR1 and CDR2 sequences are SGHKS and YYEKEE (reference sequence). CDR3 protein: CASSPLGHALDTQYF. DNA of the CDR3: TGTGCCAGCAGCCCCTTGGGCCACGCTCTGGATACGCAGTATTTT.

The rearrangement links TRBV25-1 to TRBJ2-1, with 8 bases fitting TRBD1. CDR3 length equals 15 residues. From germline, CDR1 is MGHDK and CDR2 SYGVNS. V was clipped by 0 bases and J by 6 bases; unmatched bases: 4. The CDR3 protein is CASSEYSTGGNEQFF. CDR3 DNA sequence: TGTGCCAGCAGTGAATATTCCACAGGGGGCAATGAGCAGTTCTTC.